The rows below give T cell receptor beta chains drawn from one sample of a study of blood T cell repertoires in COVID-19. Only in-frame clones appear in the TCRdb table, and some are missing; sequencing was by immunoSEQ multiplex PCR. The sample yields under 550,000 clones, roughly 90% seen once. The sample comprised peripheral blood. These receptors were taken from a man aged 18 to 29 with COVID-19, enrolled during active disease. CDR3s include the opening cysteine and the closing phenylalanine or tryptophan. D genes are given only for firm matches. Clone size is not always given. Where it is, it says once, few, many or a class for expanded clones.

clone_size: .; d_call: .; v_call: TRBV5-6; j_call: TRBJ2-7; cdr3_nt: TGTGCCAGCAGCTTGAAGGCGGCCTACGAGCAGTACTTC; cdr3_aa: CASSLKAAYEQYF
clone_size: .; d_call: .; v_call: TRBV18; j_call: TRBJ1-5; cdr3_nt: TGTGCCAGCTCAGCCTACAGGGATGAACAGCCCCAGCATTTT; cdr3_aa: CASSAYRDEQPQHF
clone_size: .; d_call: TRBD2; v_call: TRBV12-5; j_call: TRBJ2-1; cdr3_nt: TGTGCTAGTGGCCGGGGACTAGCGGGATTCCATGAGCAGTTCTTC; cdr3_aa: CASGRGLAGFHEQFF
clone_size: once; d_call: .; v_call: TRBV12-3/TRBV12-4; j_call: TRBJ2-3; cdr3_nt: TGTGCCAGCAGCACTATTTTGGATACGCAGTATTTT; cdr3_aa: CASSTILDTQYF
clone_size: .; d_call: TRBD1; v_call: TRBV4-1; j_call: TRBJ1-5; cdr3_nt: TGCGCCAGCAGCCAAGTACAGGGGGACAATCAGCCCCAGCATTTT; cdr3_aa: CASSQVQGDNQPQHF
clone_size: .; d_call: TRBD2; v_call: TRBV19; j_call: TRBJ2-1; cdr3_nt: TGTGCCAGTAGTATTTACCTCGGGCGGGAGCCGAATGAGCAGTTCTTC; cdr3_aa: CASSIYLGREPNEQFF
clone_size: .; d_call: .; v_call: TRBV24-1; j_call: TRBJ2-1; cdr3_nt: TGTGCCACCAGTGATTTGAGAGGGGGCGGGGATGAGCAGTTCTTC; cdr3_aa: CATSDLRGGGDEQFF
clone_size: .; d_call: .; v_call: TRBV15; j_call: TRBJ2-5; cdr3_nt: TGTGCCACCAGCAGAGATAGGACGGGGGAGACCCAGTACTTC; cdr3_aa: CATSRDRTGETQYF
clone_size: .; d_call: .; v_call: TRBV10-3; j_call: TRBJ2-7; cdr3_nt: TGTGCCATCCGGGACACTGGTCGGGGCGAGCAGTACTTC; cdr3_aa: CAIRDTGRGEQYF
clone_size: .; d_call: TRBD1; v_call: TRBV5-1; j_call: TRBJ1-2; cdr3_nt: TGCGCCAGCAGCTTGGGGACAGGGCGCGACGGTGGCTACACCTTC; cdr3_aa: CASSLGTGRDGGYTF
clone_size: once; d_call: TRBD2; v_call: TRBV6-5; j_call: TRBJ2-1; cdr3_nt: TGTGCCAGCTCTAGGGAGGCGGGAGGTGGCAATGAGCAGTTCTTC; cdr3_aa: CASSREAGGGNEQFF
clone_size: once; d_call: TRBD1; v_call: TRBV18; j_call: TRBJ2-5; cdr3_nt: TGTGCCAGCTCACTAACAGGGGTGGAGACCCAGTACTTC; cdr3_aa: CASSLTGVETQYF
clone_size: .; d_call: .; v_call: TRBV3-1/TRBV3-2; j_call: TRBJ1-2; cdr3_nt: TGTGCCAGCAGCCAAGATGTCTTGAATGGGCAGGGCGGCTACACCTTC; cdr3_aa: CASSQDVLNGQGGYTF
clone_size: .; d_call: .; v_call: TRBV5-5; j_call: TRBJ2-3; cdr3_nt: TGTGCCAGCAGCTTGCAGACGACTAGCACAGATACGCAGTATTTT; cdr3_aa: CASSLQTTSTDTQYF
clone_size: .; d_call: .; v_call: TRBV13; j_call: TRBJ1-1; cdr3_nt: TGTGCCAGCAGCTTGCGGGGGAACACTGAAGCTTTCTTT; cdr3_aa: CASSLRGNTEAFF
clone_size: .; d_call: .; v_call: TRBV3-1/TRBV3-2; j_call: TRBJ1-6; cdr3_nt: TGTGCCAGCAGCCAAGGGGACATTCGGGGCTCACCCCTCCACTTT; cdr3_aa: CASSQGDIRGSPLHF
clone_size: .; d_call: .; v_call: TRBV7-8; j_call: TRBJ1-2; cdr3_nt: TGTGCCAGCAGCCTGGACTGGGCCTATGGCTACACCTTC; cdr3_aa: CASSLDWAYGYTF
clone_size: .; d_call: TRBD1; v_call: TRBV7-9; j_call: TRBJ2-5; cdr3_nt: TGTGCCAGCAGCTGGACAGGGCAAGAGACCCAGTACTTC; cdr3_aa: CASSWTGQETQYF
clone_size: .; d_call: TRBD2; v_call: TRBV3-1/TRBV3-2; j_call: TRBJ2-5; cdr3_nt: TGTGCCAGCAGCAAGGGAACTAGCGGGGGGGCTGAGACCCAGTACTTC; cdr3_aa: CASSKGTSGGAETQYF
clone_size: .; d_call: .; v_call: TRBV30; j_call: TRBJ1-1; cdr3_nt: TGTGCCTGGAGTGACACGTGGAACACTGAAGCTTTCTTT; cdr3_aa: CAWSDTWNTEAFF
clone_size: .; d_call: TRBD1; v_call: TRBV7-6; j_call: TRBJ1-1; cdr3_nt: TGTGCCAGCAGCGAAAGAAGACAGGGAACCCCCACTCCGAACACTGAAGCTTTCTTT; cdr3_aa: CASSERRQGTPTPNTEAFF
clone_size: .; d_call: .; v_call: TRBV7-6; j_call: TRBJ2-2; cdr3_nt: TGTGCCAGCAGCTTAGCTGTAGCCGGGGAGCTGTTTTTT; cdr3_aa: CASSLAVAGELFF
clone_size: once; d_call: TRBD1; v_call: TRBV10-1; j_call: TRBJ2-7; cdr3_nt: TGCGCCAGCAGTGATTCCGGGACAGGGAAGGGCGAGCAGTACTTC; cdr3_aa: CASSDSGTGKGEQYF
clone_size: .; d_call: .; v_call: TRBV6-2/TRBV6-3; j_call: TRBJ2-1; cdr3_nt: TGTGCCAGCAGTTATTGGGCGGGTGACAATGAGCAGTTCTTC; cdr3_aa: CASSYWAGDNEQFF
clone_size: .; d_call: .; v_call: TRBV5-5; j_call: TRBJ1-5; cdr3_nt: TGTGCCAGCAGCTTGGACCTAGCCAGCAATCAGCCCCAGCATTTT; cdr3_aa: CASSLDLASNQPQHF
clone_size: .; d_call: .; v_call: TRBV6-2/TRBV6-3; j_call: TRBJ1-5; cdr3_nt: TGTGCCAGCAGTCCACGGGGGCAGCCCCAGCATTTT; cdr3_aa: CASSPRGQPQHF
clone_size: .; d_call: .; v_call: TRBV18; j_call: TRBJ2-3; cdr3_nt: TGTGCCAGCTCCCCCTTGATGGGGCCTTATCAAGATACGCAGTATTTT; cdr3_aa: CASSPLMGPYQDTQYF
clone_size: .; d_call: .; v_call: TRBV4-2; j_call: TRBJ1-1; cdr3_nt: TGTGCCAGCAGCCAAGGCCAGGACTGGAACACTGAAGCTTTCTTT; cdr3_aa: CASSQGQDWNTEAFF
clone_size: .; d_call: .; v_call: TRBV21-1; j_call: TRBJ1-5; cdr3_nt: TGTGCCAGCAGCATCCGGGATAGCAATCAGCCCCAGCATTTT; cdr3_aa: CASSIRDSNQPQHF
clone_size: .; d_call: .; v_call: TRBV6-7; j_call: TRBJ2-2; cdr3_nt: TGTGCCAGCAGTTACCCTAGGGGCAGGATGGAGGAGCTGTTTTTT; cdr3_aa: CASSYPRGRMEELFF
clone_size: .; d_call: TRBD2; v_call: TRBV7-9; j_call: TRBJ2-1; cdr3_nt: TGTGCCAGCAGCTTAGCCCTTAGCGGGAGGGCGGATGAGCAGTTCTTC; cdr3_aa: CASSLALSGRADEQFF